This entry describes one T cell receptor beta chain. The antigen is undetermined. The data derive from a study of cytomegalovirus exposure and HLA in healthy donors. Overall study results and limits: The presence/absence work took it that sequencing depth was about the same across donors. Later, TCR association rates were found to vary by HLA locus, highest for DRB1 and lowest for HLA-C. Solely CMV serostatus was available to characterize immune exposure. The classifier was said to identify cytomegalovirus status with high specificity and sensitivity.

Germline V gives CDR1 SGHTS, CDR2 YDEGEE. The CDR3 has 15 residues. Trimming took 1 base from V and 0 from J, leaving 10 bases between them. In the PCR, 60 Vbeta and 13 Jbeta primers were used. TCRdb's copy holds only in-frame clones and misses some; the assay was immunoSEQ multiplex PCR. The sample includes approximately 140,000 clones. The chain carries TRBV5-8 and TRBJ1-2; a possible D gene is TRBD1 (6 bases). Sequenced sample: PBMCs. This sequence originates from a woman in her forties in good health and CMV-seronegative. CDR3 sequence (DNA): TGTGCCAGCAGCTTGCGGGACATAGCTAACTATGGCTACACCTTC. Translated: CASSLRDIANYGYTF. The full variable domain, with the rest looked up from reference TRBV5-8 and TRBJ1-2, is EAGVTQSPTHLIKTRGQQATLRCSPISGHTSVYWYQQALGLGLQFLLWYDEGEERNRGNFPPRFSGRQFPNYSSELNVNALELEDSALYLCASSLRDIANYGYTFGSGTRLTVV.